This TCR beta chain was obtained from a study of T cells after yellow fever vaccination. TCRdb passed the 5' RACE reads through MiXCR, listing each CDR3 protein once. The table shows some 220,000 distinct CDR3 sequences, with more than 3% occurring only once. V gave up 6 bases and J gave up 5 bases, with 16 bases separating them. Germline V CDR1 and CDR2: SEHNR, FQNEAQ (reference sequence). The CDR3 is made up of 15 amino acids. The rearrangement joins TRBV7-9 to TRBJ2-2; tentatively, D is TRBD1 or TRBD2 (5 bases each). The sample here was CD4+ T cells sorted from PBMCs, taken 10 days after the yellow fever booster vaccination. This receptor was taken from a man between 18 and 35 years old who received the YFV17D yellow fever vaccine. The CDR3 nucleotides read TGTGCCAGCAGTTTCTCAGGGAGTAAAACCGGGGAGCTGTTTTTT. Amino acid sequence: CASSFSGSKTGELFF.